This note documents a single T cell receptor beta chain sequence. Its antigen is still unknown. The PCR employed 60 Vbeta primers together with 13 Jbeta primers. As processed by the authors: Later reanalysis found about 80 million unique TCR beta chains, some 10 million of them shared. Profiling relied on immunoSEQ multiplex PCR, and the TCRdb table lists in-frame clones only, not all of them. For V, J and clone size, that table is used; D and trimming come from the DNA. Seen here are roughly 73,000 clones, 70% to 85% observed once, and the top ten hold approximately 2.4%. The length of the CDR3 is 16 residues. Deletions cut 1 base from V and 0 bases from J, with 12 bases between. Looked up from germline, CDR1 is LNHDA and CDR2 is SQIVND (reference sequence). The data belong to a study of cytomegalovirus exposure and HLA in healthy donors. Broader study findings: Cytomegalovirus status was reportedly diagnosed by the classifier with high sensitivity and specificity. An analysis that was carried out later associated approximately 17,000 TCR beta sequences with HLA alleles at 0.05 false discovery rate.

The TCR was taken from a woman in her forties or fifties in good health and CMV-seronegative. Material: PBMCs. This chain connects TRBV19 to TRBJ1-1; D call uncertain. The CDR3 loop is CASSIGEAYMNTEAFF. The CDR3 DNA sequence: TGTGCCAGTAGTATAGGGGAGGCCTACATGAACACTGAAGCTTTCTTT.